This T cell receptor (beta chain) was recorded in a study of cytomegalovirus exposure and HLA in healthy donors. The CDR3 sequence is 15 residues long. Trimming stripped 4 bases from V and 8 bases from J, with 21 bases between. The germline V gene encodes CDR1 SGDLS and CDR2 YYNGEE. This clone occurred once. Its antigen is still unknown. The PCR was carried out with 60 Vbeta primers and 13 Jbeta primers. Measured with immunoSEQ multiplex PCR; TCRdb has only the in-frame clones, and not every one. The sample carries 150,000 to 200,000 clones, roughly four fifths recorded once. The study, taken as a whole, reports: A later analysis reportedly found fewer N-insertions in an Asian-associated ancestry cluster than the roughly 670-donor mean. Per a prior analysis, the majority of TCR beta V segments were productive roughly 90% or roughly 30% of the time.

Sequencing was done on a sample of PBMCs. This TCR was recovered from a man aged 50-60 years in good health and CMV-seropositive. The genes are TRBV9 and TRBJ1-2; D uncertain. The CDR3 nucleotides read TGTGCCAGCAGCCCTGAGGGCAGCATTGCGAGAGGCTACACCTTC. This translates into CASSPEGSIARGYTF.